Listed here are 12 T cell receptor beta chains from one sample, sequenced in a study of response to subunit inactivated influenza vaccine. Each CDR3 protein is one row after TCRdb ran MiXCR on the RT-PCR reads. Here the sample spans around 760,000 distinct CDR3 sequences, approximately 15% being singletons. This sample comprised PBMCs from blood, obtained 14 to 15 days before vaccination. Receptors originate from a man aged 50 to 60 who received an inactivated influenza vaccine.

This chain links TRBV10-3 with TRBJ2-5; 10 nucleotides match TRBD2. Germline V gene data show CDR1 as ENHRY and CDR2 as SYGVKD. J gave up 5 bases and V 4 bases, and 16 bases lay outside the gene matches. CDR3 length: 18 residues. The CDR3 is CAISAKTGASGRRETQYF. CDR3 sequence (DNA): TGTGCCATCAGTGCGAAGACAGGGGCTAGCGGGAGACGCGAGACCCAGTACTTC.

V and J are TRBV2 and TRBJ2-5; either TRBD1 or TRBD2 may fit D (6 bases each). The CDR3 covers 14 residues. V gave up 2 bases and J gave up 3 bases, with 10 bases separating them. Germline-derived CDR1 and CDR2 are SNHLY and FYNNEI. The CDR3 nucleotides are TGTGCCAGCAGTGAAAGGGGGGTAAAAGAGACCCAGTACTTC. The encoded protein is CASSERGVKETQYF.

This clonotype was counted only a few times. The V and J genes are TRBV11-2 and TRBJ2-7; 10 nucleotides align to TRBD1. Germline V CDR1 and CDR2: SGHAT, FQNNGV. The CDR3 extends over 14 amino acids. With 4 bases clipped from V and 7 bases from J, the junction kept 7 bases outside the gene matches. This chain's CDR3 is CASSWGQGHREQYF. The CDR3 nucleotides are TGTGCCAGCAGCTGGGGACAGGGGCATCGGGAGCAGTACTTC.

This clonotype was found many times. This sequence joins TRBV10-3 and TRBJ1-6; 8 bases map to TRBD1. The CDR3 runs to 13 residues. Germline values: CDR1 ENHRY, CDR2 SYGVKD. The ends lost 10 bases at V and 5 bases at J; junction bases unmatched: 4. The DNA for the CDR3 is TGTGCCAGCAAGACAGGGGATAATTCACCCCTCCACTTT. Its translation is CASKTGDNSPLHF.

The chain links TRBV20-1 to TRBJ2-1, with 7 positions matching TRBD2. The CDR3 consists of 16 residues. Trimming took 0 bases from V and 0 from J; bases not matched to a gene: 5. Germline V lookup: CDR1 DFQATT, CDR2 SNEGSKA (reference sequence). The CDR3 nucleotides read TGCAGTGCTAGAGATACTAGCGTGAGCTCCTACAATGAGCAGTTCTTC. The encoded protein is CSARDTSVSSYNEQFF.

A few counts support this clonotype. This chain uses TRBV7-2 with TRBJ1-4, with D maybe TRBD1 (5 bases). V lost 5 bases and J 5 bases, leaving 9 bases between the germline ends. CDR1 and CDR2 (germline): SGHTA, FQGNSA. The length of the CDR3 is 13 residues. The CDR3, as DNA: TGTGCCAGCAGCCCAGGGATAAATGAAAAACTGTTTTTT. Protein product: CASSPGINEKLFF.

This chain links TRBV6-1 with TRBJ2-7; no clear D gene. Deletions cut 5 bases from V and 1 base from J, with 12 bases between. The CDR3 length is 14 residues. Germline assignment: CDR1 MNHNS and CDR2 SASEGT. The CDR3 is CASSPKETSYEQYF. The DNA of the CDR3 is TGTGCCAGCAGTCCCAAAGAAACTTCCTACGAGCAGTACTTC.

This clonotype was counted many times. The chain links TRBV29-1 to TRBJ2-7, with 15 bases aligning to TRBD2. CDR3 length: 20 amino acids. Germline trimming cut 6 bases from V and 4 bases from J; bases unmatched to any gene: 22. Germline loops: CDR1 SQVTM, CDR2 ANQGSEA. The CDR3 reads CSVVGPGLAGGPMIVYEQYF. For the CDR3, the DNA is TGCAGCGTCGTTGGTCCGGGACTAGCGGGAGGCCCTATGATCGTATACGAGCAGTACTTC.

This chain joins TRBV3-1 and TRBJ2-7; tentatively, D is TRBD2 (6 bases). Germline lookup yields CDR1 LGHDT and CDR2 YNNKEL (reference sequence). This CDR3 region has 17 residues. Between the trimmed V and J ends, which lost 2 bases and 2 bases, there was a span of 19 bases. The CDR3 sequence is CASSQRRSGVVAYEQYF. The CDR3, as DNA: TGTGCCAGCAGCCAAAGGCGGTCGGGAGTCGTAGCCTACGAGCAGTACTTC.

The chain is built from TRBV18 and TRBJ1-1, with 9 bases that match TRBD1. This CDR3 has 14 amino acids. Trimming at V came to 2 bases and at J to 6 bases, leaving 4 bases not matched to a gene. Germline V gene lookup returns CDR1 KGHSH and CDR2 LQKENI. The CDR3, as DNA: TGTGCCAGCTCACCAGACAGGGGGGCGGCTGAAGCTTTCTTT. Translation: CASSPDRGAAEAFF.

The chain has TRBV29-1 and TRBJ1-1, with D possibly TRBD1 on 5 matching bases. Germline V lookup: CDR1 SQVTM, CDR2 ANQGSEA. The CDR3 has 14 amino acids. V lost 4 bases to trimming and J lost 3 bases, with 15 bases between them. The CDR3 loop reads CSVVGLRMYTEAFF. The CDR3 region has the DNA TGCAGCGTTGTGGGACTCCGGATGTACACTGAAGCTTTCTTT.

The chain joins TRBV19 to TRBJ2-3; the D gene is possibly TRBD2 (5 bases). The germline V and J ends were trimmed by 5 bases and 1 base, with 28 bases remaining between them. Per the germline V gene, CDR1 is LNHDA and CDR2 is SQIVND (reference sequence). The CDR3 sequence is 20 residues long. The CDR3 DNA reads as TGTGCCAGTAGTCCTCTTCAGCATAAAGTTGGTAGCGCCCGCACAGATACGCAGTATTTT. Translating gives CASSPLQHKVGSARTDTQYF.